This is a list of T cell receptor beta chains from one sample in a study of CD4+ T cells in melanoma. TCRdb keeps only in-frame clones here, not all; method: immunoSEQ multiplex PCR. The table records about 9,600 clones, roughly 70% of them present only once. The sequencing sample was made of cells from a culture (not recorded whether cultured in vitro). The receptors were sampled from a human donor with melanoma. Both conserved end residues are part of each CDR3. D genes are given only for firm matches.

TRBJ1-1 | TRBV7-8 | - | CASSLRVAANTEAFF | TGTGCCAGCAGCTTACGAGTTGCCGCGAACACTGAAGCTTTCTTT
TRBJ1-1 | TRBV6-4 | - | CASSTYTRDSSNTEAFF | TGTGCCAGCAGTACTTACACCCGTGACAGTTCCAACACTGAAGCTTTCTTT
TRBJ2-1 | TRBV28 | - | CASSLRRGSMNEQFF | TGTGCCAGCAGTTTACGAAGGGGGAGCATGAATGAGCAGTTCTTC
TRBJ2-3 | TRBV4-1 | - | CASSQAGQLSGDTQYF | TGCGCCAGCAGCCAAGCGGGCCAGCTGAGCGGGGATACGCAGTATTTT
TRBJ1-3 | TRBV2 | - | CASRRTQGTGNTIYF | TGTGCCAGCAGACGGACTCAGGGAACTGGAAACACCATATATTTT
TRBJ2-7 | TRBV30 | - | CAWSVVSQWKQYF | TGTGCCTGGAGTGTAGTAAGTCAGTGGAAGCAGTACTTC
TRBJ1-1 | TRBV10-2 | - | CASSEIRAGGNTEAFF | TGCGCCAGCAGTGAGATCAGGGCGGGGGGTAACACTGAAGCTTTCTTT
TRBJ2-3 | TRBV4-2 | TRBD1 | CASTDRGYTDTQYF | TGTGCCAGTACGGACAGGGGCTACACAGATACGCAGTATTTT
TRBJ1-4 | TRBV27 | - | CASSPRGIWEKLFF | TGTGCCAGCAGCCCCCGAGGGATTTGGGAAAAACTGTTTTTT
TRBJ2-1 | TRBV10-1 | TRBD1 | CASSDRQGTYNEQFF | TGCGCCAGCAGTGACCGACAGGGTACCTACAATGAGCAGTTCTTC
TRBJ2-3 | TRBV27 | - | CASSFGGFSTDTQYF | TGTGCCAGCAGTTTTGGGGGGTTTAGCACAGATACGCAGTATTTT
TRBJ1-6 | TRBV27 | - | CASSLGSRNSPLHF | TGTGCCAGCAGTTTGGGCAGTCGTAATTCACCCCTCCACTTT
TRBJ1-2 | TRBV5-1 | TRBD1 | CASSLEGQGVGGYTF | TGCGCCAGCAGCTTGGAGGGACAGGGGGTCGGTGGCTACACCTTC
TRBJ2-2 | TRBV18 | TRBD2 | CASSPRLAGATGELFF | TGTGCCAGCTCACCGAGACTAGCGGGGGCCACCGGGGAGCTGTTTTTT
TRBJ2-6 | TRBV2 | - | CASSGGRGANVLTF | TGTGCCAGCAGTGGGGGCAGGGGGGCCAACGTCCTGACTTTC
TRBJ1-5 | TRBV7-9 | TRBD1 | CASARGQAGQPQHF | TGTGCCAGCGCCCGCGGACAGGCGGGGCAGCCCCAGCATTTT
TRBJ1-1 | TRBV9 | - | CASSEQENTEAFF | TGTGCCAGCAGCGAACAGGAGAACACTGAAGCTTTCTTT
TRBJ2-7 | TRBV19 | - | CASMPSGKLIAEQYF | TGTGCCAGTATGCCATCGGGGAAATTAATCGCCGAGCAGTACTTC
TRBJ2-4 | TRBV7-9 | - | CASSPDSLAKNIQYF | TGTGCCAGCAGCCCGGACAGTCTAGCCAAAAACATTCAGTACTTC
TRBJ2-3 | TRBV4-1 | - | CASSQHRQAGGDTQYF | TGCGCCAGCAGCCAACATCGACAGGCAGGAGGAGATACGCAGTATTTT
TRBJ2-5 | TRBV7-8 | - | CASKRDSETQYF | TGTGCCAGCAAGCGGGACAGCGAGACCCAGTACTTC
TRBJ2-5 | TRBV11-2 | TRBD2 | CASQITRLAGQETQYF | TGTGCCAGCCAAATAACCAGGCTAGCGGGGCAAGAGACCCAGTACTTC
TRBJ2-1 | TRBV19 | - | CASSRGNEQFF | TGTGCCAGTAGTCGTGGCAATGAGCAGTTCTTC